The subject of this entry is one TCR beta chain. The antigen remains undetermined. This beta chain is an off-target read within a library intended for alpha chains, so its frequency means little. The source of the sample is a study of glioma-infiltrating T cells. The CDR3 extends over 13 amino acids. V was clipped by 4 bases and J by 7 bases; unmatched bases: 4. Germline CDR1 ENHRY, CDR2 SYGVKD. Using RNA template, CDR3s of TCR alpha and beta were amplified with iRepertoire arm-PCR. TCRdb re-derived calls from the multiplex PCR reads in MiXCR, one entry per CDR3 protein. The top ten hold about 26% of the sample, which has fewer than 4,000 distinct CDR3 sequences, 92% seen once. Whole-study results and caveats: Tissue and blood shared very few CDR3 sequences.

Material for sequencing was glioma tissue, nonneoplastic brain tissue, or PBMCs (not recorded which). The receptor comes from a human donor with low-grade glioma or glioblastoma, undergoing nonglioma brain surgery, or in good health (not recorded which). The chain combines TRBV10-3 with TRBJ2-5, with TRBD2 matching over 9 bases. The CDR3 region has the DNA TGTGCCATCAGTGCCCATAGCGGGGGGACCCAGTACTTC. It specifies CAISAHSGGTQYF.